The clone carrying this T cell receptor (beta chain) was seen a handful of times. V was trimmed by 8 bases and J by 6 bases, leaving 13 bases between them. Germline-derived CDR1 and CDR2 are SQVTM and ANQGSEA. The length of the CDR3 is 11 residues. This entry belongs to a study of patients and donors after allogeneic stem cell transplantation. TCRdb fed the RT-PCR reads into MiXCR, producing one record per CDR3 protein. Of 45,000 to 65,000 distinct CDR3 sequences listed, about 14% are singletons. The rearrangement joins TRBV29-1 to TRBJ1-1; D call uncertain. The origin of this receptor is a human donor who was either an allogeneic HSCT recipient or a stem cell or donor lymphocyte infusion donor (not recorded which). It is not recorded whose cells these are; they may come from a transplant donor. The sequencing sample was made of blood, either unsorted or a sorted T cell fraction (not recorded which). The CDR3 DNA reads as TGCAGCTTCGGCGGGGTCTCTGAAGCTTTCTTT. This translates into CSFGGVSEAFF.